Presented here are 11 T cell receptor beta chains from one specimen sequenced in a study of blood T cell repertoires in COVID-19. Sequencing was performed with immunoSEQ multiplex PCR; in TCRdb, only in-frame clones are kept and a portion is missing. The data contain over 55,000 clones, about 83% of them singletons. The sequencing sample was made of peripheral blood. The origin of the receptors is a man aged 50-60 years with active COVID-19.

J is TRBJ2-7 and V is TRBV28, with TRBD1 matching 8 bases. V dropped 7 bases and J dropped 3; count of bases not matched to a gene: 5. Germline CDR1 and CDR2: MDHEN and SYDVKM. The CDR3 has 13 amino acids. The CDR3 coding sequence is TGTGCCAGCACCGCCGGACAGGGCTACGAGCAGTACTTC. Translating it yields CASTAGQGYEQYF.

V usage is TRBV20-1 and J usage is TRBJ2-7; tentative D call: TRBD2 (5 bases). From germline, CDR1 is DFQATT and CDR2 SNEGSKA (reference sequence). This CDR3 spans 11 amino acids. V lost 6 bases, J lost 6 bases, and 12 bases lay in between. The CDR3 region has the DNA TGCAGTGCCATCGACTACTTCGAGCAGTACTTC. Its translation is CSAIDYFEQYF.

This chain connects TRBV7-2 to TRBJ2-5; 10 nucleotides agree with TRBD2. Trimming at V came to 5 bases and at J to 6 bases, leaving 9 bases not matched to a gene. Germline assignment: CDR1 SGHTA and CDR2 FQGNSA. This CDR3 comprises 15 residues. The DNA for the CDR3 is TGTGCCAGCAGCCCTGATAGCGGGGGGCCGAAGACCCAGTACTTC. This translates into CASSPDSGGPKTQYF.

This clone appeared once. The chain employs TRBV5-4 and TRBJ1-1, with 7 bases lining up with TRBD1. Unmatched junction bases numbered 11, after V lost 7 bases and J lost 5 bases. Germline V lookup: CDR1 SGHNT, CDR2 YYREEE (reference sequence). This CDR3 region has 14 residues. The CDR3 region is CASASGTVSTEAFF. The CDR3 DNA follows: TGTGCCAGCGCTTCCGGGACAGTTAGTACTGAAGCTTTCTTT.

For the CDR3, the DNA is TGTGCCAGCAGCGTACAGGGAATTATTTCCTACGAGCAGTACTTC. Its protein is CASSVQGIISYEQYF. This chain joins TRBV13 and TRBJ2-7, with D perhaps TRBD1 (6 bases). Germline V gene sequence: CDR1 PRHDT, CDR2 FYEKMQ (reference sequence). The CDR3 totals 15 residues. The V end lost 5 bases, the J end lost 1 base, and 15 bases lay between the germline ends. Looking up the rest from reference TRBV13 and TRBJ2-7 gives the full variable domain: AAGVIQSPRHLIKEKRETATLKCYPIPRHDTVYWYQQGPGQDPQFLISFYEKMQSDKGSIPDRFSAQQFSDYHSELNMSSLELGDSALYFCASSVQGIISYEQYFGPGTRLTVT.

J is TRBJ2-5 and V is TRBV5-1, with a tentative D call TRBD1 (5 bases). Deletions cut 2 bases from V and 1 base from J, with 12 bases between. Germline V CDR1 and CDR2: SGHRS, YFSETQ. The CDR3 sequence is 15 residues long. The CDR3 nucleotides read TGCGCCAGCAGCTTTACCTCCAGGGCCCAAGAGACCCAGTACTTC. Amino acids: CASSFTSRAQETQYF.

This clone was observed a few times. This chain links TRBV3-1 (or the pseudogene TRBV3-2) with TRBJ1-5; 7 positions match TRBD1. Germline lookup yields CDR1 LGHDT and CDR2 YNNKEL (reference sequence). Losses at the gene ends were 5 bases for V and 7 bases for J; bases not matched to a gene: 8. The CDR3 sequence is 14 residues long. For the CDR3, the DNA is TGTGCCAGCAGCTTTACAGGGGCGAGACAGCCCCAGCATTTT. This sequence encodes CASSFTGARQPQHF.

This rearrangement joins TRBV5-1 to TRBJ2-2; 11 bases are a match to TRBD2. V dropped 4 bases and J dropped 0; count of bases not matched to a gene: 2. Germline V gene lookup returns CDR1 SGHRS and CDR2 YFSETQ. CDR3 length: 16 amino acids. In DNA, the CDR3 is TGCGCCAGCAGCGTACTAGCGGGGGCGAACACCGGGGAGCTGTTTTTT. It specifies CASSVLAGANTGELFF.

The V and J genes are TRBV6-4 and TRBJ2-5; D is uncertain. This CDR3 comprises 13 residues. V dropped 4 bases and J dropped 2 bases, with 8 bases sitting between them. The germline CDR1 and CDR2 sequences are MRHNA and SNTAGT. CDR3 in amino acids: CASSVEAQETQYF. The CDR3, as DNA: TGTGCCAGCAGTGTAGAGGCTCAAGAGACCCAGTACTTC.

The CDR3 region is CASTPHRDRGGYEQYF. CDR3 in DNA: TGTGCCAGCACCCCCCACCGAGACAGGGGGGGCTACGAGCAGTACTTC. J is TRBJ2-7 and V is TRBV7-8; 9 positions match TRBD1. V trimming: 7 bases; J trimming: 3 bases; junction bases outside the gene matches: 13. Germline V gene sequence: CDR1 SGHVS, CDR2 FQNEAQ. The CDR3 sequence is 16 residues long.

The CDR3 region has the DNA TGCGCCAGCAGCTTGGAGGGGACAGCTGGCTACACCTTC. This gives the protein CASSLEGTAGYTF. The chain is built from TRBV5-1 and TRBJ1-2, with 7 bases aligning to TRBD1. The CDR3 consists of 13 residues. CDR1 is SGHRS, CDR2 YFSETQ, per germline. The V and J ends lost 0 bases and 7 bases, in that order; junction bases with no gene match: 3.